Given below is one T cell receptor beta chain in context. Its antigen is not known. The CDR3 contains 15 residues. V was pared by 5 bases and J by 2 bases, with 14 bases between. Per germline, CDR1 MRHNA and CDR2 SNTAGT. In making TCR cDNA, 5'RACE template switching added a universal primer site and UMIs to it. TCRdb called the 5' RACE reads again in MiXCR, with one record for every CDR3 protein. The sample includes 340,000 or so distinct CDR3 sequences, 12% of them seen just once. This sample stems from a study of T cells after yellow fever vaccination. Study results and limitations: After the booster, 95% to 98% of CD4 and more than 85% of CD8 primary-response clones were re-detected. Repertoires sorted by FACS could include abundant clonotypes that are contaminants from the bulk population.

Sequencing used CD4+ T cells sorted from PBMCs, obtained 15 days after the yellow fever booster vaccination. This clonotype originated in a man aged 18 to 30 who received the YFV17D yellow fever vaccine. This sequence joins TRBV6-4 and TRBJ2-3; a possible D gene is TRBD2 (7 bases). The CDR3 reads CASSLWGGLTDTQYF. The CDR3 nucleotides are TGTGCCAGCAGTCTCTGGGGGGGCCTCACAGATACGCAGTATTTT.